Below, 10 T cell receptor beta chains from the same sample are listed, as sequenced in a study of T cells in Graves' hyperthyroidism and ophthalmopathy. The source material, RNA transcripts, was used to amplify TCR beta CDR3 regions. During a first-round RT-PCR of the TCR CDR3, the HTBI primer set was used. One entry per CDR3 protein, called by TCRdb with MiXCR from the multiplex PCR reads. Of about 640,000 distinct CDR3 sequences listed, 40% to 55% are singletons. Sequenced sample: peripheral blood or thyroid tissue (not recorded which). These receptors all come from an adult man with Graves' disease, either hyperthyroidism or ophthalmopathy (not recorded which).

This rearrangement joins TRBV12-3 or TRBV12-4 to TRBJ1-4; TRBD1 aligns across 8 bases. V trimming: 5 bases; J trimming: 6 bases; junction bases outside the gene matches: 8. The CDR3 consists of 15 residues. CDR3 coding DNA: TGTGCCAGCAGTCTAGGTACCAGGGGGCATGAAAAACTGTTTTTT. This codes for CASSLGTRGHEKLFF.

V gene TRBV19 combines with J gene TRBJ2-6, with 8 bases that match TRBD1. The CDR3 is 19 residues long. The germline gives CDR1 LNHDA, CDR2 SQIVND (reference sequence). The V gene end was trimmed by 1 base and the J gene end by 0 bases; junction bases not matched to a gene: 8. The CDR3 DNA sequence: TGTGCCAGTAGTATAGGTGACAGGGGCGTTTTCTCTGGGGCCAACGTCCTGACTTTC. It translates to CASSIGDRGVFSGANVLTF.

This clonotype has more than one count but fewer than ten. The chain couples TRBV19 to TRBJ2-7; 8 bases map to TRBD1. This CDR3 region has 14 residues. Looked up from germline, CDR1 is LNHDA and CDR2 is SQIVND (reference sequence). Germline trimming cut 9 bases from V and 5 bases from J; bases unmatched to any gene: 12. The CDR3 protein is CASSEAGGGDEQYF. The CDR3 nucleotides are TGTGCCAGCAGTGAGGCAGGGGGCGGCGACGAGCAGTACTTC.

This rearrangement joins TRBV24-1 to TRBJ1-1; D is unresolved. Deletions cut 4 bases from V and 3 bases from J, with 14 bases between. This CDR3 contains 15 residues. CDR1 is KGHDR, CDR2 SFDVKD, per germline. The CDR3 is CATSENGPVYTEAFF. CDR3 DNA sequence: TGTGCCACCAGTGAGAATGGACCTGTTTACACTGAAGCTTTCTTT.

Worth noting for this clonotype: This may be a read error: a much more frequent sequence differs by one nucleotide. The chain carries TRBV7-9 and TRBJ1-3, with D possibly being TRBD1 (6 bases). This CDR3 comprises 15 residues. Germline CDR1 reads SEHNR; CDR2 reads FQNEAQ (reference sequence). The CDR3 bases are TGTGCCAACAGCTTAGCAGGGGTCGGTGGAAACACCATATATTTT. Translation: CANSLAGVGGNTIYF.

The sample holds many counts of this clonotype. The genes are TRBV5-1 and TRBJ1-6, with 9 bases lining up with TRBD1. The CDR3 extends over 15 amino acids. Losses at the gene ends were 2 bases for V and 7 bases for J; bases not matched to a gene: 4. Germline V lookup: CDR1 SGHRS, CDR2 YFSETQ. This CDR3 reads CASSLGTGMNSPLHF. The CDR3 coding sequence is TGCGCCAGCAGCTTAGGGACAGGGATGAATTCACCCCTCCACTTT.

This clonotype turned up a few times. The chain has TRBV20-1 and TRBJ2-7; tentatively, D is TRBD2 (5 bases). V lost 2 bases to trimming and J lost 2 bases, with 10 bases between them. Germline CDR1 DFQATT, CDR2 SNEGSKA (reference sequence). This CDR3 contains 13 residues. This CDR3 reads CSARPGVTYEQYF. The DNA for the CDR3 is TGCAGTGCTAGACCCGGGGTCACCTACGAGCAGTACTTC.

J is TRBJ1-3 and V is TRBV7-2; TRBD1 is a possible D gene (5 bases). Germline CDR1 and CDR2: SGHTA and FQGNSA. V was cut by 8 bases and J by 4 bases, with 15 bases left in between. The CDR3 has 14 amino acids. The CDR3 bases are TGTGCCAGCGCCGGGGGGGAACGAGGAAACACCATATATTTT. Protein: CASAGGERGNTIYF.

Note on this clonotype: In this CDR3 the conserved last residue, phenylalanine or tryptophan, is missing, so a read error is likely. The genes are TRBV7-3 and TRBJ1-5; tentative D call: TRBD1 (5 bases). Per germline, CDR1 SGHTA and CDR2 FQGTGA. V gave up 5 bases and J gave up 0 bases, with 17 bases separating them. CDR3 length: 17 residues. CDR3 bases: TGTGCCAGCAGCCGCCTGGGCGGGACGGATAGCAATCAGCCCCAGCATTCA. Encoded protein: CASSRLGGTDSNQPQHS.

Here the CDR3 reads CSLEAEGNSPLHF. CDR3 DNA sequence: TGCAGCTTGGAAGCCGAGGGGAATTCACCCCTCCACTTT. This chain uses TRBV20-1 with TRBJ1-6; possible D gene TRBD1, 5 bases. The CDR3 consists of 13 residues. Looked up from germline, CDR1 is DFQATT and CDR2 is SNEGSKA (reference sequence).